The TCR beta chain under discussion was sequenced for a study of OX40 agonist ivuxolimab in advanced cancers. Broader study findings: CD8+ T cells (on average) carried more expanded clones than CD4+ T cells.

Notes on this clone: Antigen unknown.

Repertoires were generated with immunoSEQ multiplex PCR, while TCRdb's copy carries only in-frame clones and drops some. The sample lists 100,000 to 130,000 clones, around 90% occurring once. This sample comprised CD4+ or CD8+ T cells sorted from blood, obtained in a trial of the OX40 agonist ivuxolimab. The clonotype comes from an adult with an advanced solid tumor such as melanoma, head and neck, liver or kidney cancer.

The CDR3 coding sequence is TGCGCCAGCAGGGGGAGGGGGAGACAGGGTTCCAACGAGCAGTACTTC. This translates into CASRGRGRQGSNEQYF. J is TRBJ2-7 and V is TRBV4-1; D is perhaps TRBD1 or TRBD2 (7 bases each). The CDR3 loop spans 16 amino acids. The V end was cut by 6 bases, the J end by 5 bases, with 23 bases between. Germline assignment: CDR1 MGHRA and CDR2 YSYEKL.